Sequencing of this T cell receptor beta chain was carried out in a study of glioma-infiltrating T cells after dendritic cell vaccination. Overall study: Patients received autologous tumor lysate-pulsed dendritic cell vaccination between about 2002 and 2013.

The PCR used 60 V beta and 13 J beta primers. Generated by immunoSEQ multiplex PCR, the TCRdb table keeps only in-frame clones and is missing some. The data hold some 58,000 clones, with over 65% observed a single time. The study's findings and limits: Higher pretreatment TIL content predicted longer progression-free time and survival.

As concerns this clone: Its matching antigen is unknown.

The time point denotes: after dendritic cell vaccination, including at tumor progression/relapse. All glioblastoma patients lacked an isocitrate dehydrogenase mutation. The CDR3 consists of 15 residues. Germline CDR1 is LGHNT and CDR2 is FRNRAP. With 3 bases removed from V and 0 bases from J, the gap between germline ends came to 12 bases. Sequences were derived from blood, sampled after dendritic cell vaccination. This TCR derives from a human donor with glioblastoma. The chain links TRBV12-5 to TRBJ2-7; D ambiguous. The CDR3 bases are TGTGCTAGTGGTTTAAGCCTAGGCCTCTCCTACGAGCAGTACTTC. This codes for CASGLSLGLSYEQYF.